This T cell receptor (beta chain) was retrieved from a study of PD-L1 blockade in urothelial cancer. Across the study: Analysis of blood occurred 3 weeks (second dose) and 6 weeks after treatment start. Study-level findings and limits: Pretreatment peripheral blood TCR clonality that fell below the median predicted better survival among the patients studied.

Sequenced by immunoSEQ multiplex PCR; TCRdb stores in-frame clones only, minus some. The table shows some 80,000 clones, with about 85% occurring only once. V shed 5 bases and J shed 3 bases, with 7 bases lying between them. Germline CDR1 reads SQVTM; CDR2 reads ANQGSEA. This CDR3 is 12 amino acids long. Notes on this clone: Its antigen is not known.

This rearrangement joins TRBV29-1 to TRBJ2-2; D not resolved. Material: PBMCs, obtained around atezolizumab (anti-PD-L1) treatment. This TCR was recovered from a woman aged 70-85 years with urothelial cancer. The CDR3 is CSVLQDTGELFF. In nucleotides, the CDR3 is TGCAGCGTTCTCCAGGACACCGGGGAGCTGTTTTTT.